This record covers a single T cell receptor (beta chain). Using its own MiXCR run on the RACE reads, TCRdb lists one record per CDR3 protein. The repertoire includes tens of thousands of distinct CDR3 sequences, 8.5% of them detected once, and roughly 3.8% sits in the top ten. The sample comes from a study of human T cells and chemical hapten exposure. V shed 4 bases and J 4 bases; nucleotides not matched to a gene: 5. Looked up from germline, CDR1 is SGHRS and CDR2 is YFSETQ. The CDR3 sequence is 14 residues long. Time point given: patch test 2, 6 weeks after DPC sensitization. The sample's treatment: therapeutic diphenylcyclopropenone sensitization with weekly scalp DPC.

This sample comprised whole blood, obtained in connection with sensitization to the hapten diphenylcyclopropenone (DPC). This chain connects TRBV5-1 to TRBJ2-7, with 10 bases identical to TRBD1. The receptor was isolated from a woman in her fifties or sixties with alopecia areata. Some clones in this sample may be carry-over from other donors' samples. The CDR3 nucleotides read TGCGCCAGCAGCAAAGACAGGGGGCGATACGAGCAGTACTTC. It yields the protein CASSKDRGRYEQYF.